Listed below are T cell receptor beta chains from one sample, sequenced in a study of shared clonotypes between healthy human individuals. TCRdb's copy holds only in-frame clones and misses some; the assay was immunoSEQ multiplex PCR. The table shows about 2.4 million clones, with over 85% occurring only once. Sample: naive CD4+ T cells from PBMCs. All receptors come from a young man in good health. Some clones in this sample may be carry-over from other donors' samples. Each CDR3 is given with its conserved first and last residue. Fields, in order: CDR3 length, D gene, V gene, clone size, J gene, CDR3 protein, CDR3 DNA. D genes are given only for firm matches. Size is stated for part of the rows, as once, few or many counts, or as a class when the clone is expanded.

CDR3 length: 15; D gene: -; V gene: TRBV30; clone size: -; J gene: TRBJ1-2; CDR3 protein: CAWSVGQSLARGYTF; CDR3 DNA: TGTGCCTGGAGTGTAGGGCAGTCACTTGCTAGAGGCTACACCTTC
CDR3 length: 15; D gene: TRBD2; V gene: TRBV29-1; clone size: -; J gene: TRBJ2-1; CDR3 protein: CSVEGLAGGRGEQFF; CDR3 DNA: TGCAGCGTGGAAGGACTAGCGGGAGGGAGGGGTGAGCAGTTCTTC
CDR3 length: 15; D gene: TRBD1; V gene: TRBV6-1; clone size: -; J gene: TRBJ2-1; CDR3 protein: CASSEGTGVYNEQFF; CDR3 DNA: TGTGCCAGCAGTGAAGGGACAGGGGTATACAATGAGCAGTTCTTC
CDR3 length: 12; D gene: -; V gene: TRBV15; clone size: -; J gene: TRBJ2-7; CDR3 protein: CATSPIRDEQYF; CDR3 DNA: TGTGCCACCAGCCCGATTAGGGACGAGCAGTACTTC
CDR3 length: 13; D gene: -; V gene: TRBV7-8; clone size: once; J gene: TRBJ1-2; CDR3 protein: CASSLDSPGGYTF; CDR3 DNA: TGTGCCAGCAGCTTAGACTCACCTGGGGGCTACACCTTC
CDR3 length: 17; D gene: -; V gene: TRBV5-1; clone size: -; J gene: TRBJ2-2; CDR3 protein: CASSLWSTAVNTGELFF; CDR3 DNA: TGCGCCAGCAGCTTGTGGTCCACAGCCGTCAACACCGGGGAGCTGTTTTTT
CDR3 length: 15; D gene: -; V gene: TRBV10-3; clone size: once; J gene: TRBJ2-1; CDR3 protein: CAISESDVAGNEQFF; CDR3 DNA: TGTGCCATCAGTGAGTCCGACGTAGCCGGCAATGAGCAGTTCTTC
CDR3 length: 14; D gene: -; V gene: TRBV25-1; clone size: -; J gene: TRBJ1-1; CDR3 protein: CASRQRNLNTEAFF; CDR3 DNA: TGTGCCAGCAGGCAAAGGAACCTGAACACTGAAGCTTTCTTT
CDR3 length: 18; D gene: -; V gene: TRBV4-3; clone size: -; J gene: TRBJ2-3; CDR3 protein: CASSQEVTGASSTDTQYF; CDR3 DNA: TGCGCCAGCAGCCAAGAAGTTACTGGCGCGTCGAGCACAGATACGCAGTATTTT
CDR3 length: 16; D gene: TRBD2; V gene: TRBV5-1; clone size: once; J gene: TRBJ2-1; CDR3 protein: CASSLDGLAIYNEQFF; CDR3 DNA: TGCGCCAGCAGCTTAGACGGACTAGCGATCTACAATGAGCAGTTCTTC
CDR3 length: 16; D gene: -; V gene: TRBV19; clone size: -; J gene: TRBJ2-1; CDR3 protein: CASTGSWRSSYNEQFF; CDR3 DNA: TGTGCCAGTACAGGGTCATGGCGGAGCTCCTACAATGAGCAGTTCTTC
CDR3 length: 16; D gene: TRBD1; V gene: TRBV7-8; clone size: once; J gene: TRBJ2-7; CDR3 protein: CASTPVPGQGPHEQYF; CDR3 DNA: TGTGCCAGCACCCCCGTACCGGGACAGGGGCCCCACGAGCAGTACTTC
CDR3 length: 15; D gene: -; V gene: TRBV28; clone size: -; J gene: TRBJ1-1; CDR3 protein: CASVISGQTNTEAFF; CDR3 DNA: TGTGCCAGCGTAATTTCTGGACAAACGAACACTGAAGCTTTCTTT
CDR3 length: 17; D gene: -; V gene: TRBV5-1; clone size: once; J gene: TRBJ2-7; CDR3 protein: CASSLTTPGQSPYEQYF; CDR3 DNA: TGCGCCAGCAGCTTGACAACACCCGGACAGAGCCCTTACGAGCAGTACTTC
CDR3 length: 14; D gene: -; V gene: TRBV5-1; clone size: once; J gene: TRBJ2-7; CDR3 protein: CASSTRTGTYEQYF; CDR3 DNA: TGCGCCAGCAGCACCCGGACGGGCACCTACGAGCAGTACTTC